A single sample gave rise to the 2 T cell receptor beta chains below, sequenced in a study of regulatory T cells in long-lasting Graves disease. The time point is: newly diagnosed GD, antithyroid drugs for less than 3 months. PBMC-derived RNA was used for the TCR library. Researchers made TCR beta libraries by using iRepertoire HTBI primers and running Arm-PCR on CDR3 regions. TCRdb used MiXCR to reprocess the multiplex PCR reads, holding one entry per CDR3 protein. The table has some 240,000 distinct CDR3 sequences, roughly a fifth seen once. This sample also belongs to another study, concerning T cells in Graves' hyperthyroidism and ophthalmopathy.

Source: peripheral blood mononuclear cells (PBMCs), taken at new diagnosis, from a patient treated with antithyroid drugs. These receptors were obtained from a woman in her 30s with Graves disease.

Worth noting for this clonotype: This may come from a read error, since a much larger clone is one base off. The V and J genes are TRBV6-1 and TRBJ1-2, with TRBD1 identical over 8 bases. The CDR3 is 13 amino acids. Germline CDR1 reads MNHNS; CDR2 reads SASEGT. DNA for the CDR3: TGTGCCAGCAAAAACAGGGGGAACTATGGCCACACCTTC. Protein product: CASKNRGNYGHTF.

This clonotype appeared many times. This chain links TRBV11-2 with TRBJ2-2; 10 bases are shared with TRBD2. Trimming cost V 1 base and J 4 bases; bases outside gene matches: 3. Germline values: CDR1 SGHAT, CDR2 FQNNGV. This CDR3 is 16 amino acids long. This CDR3 is CASSLVTSGTTGELFF. The DNA for the CDR3 is TGTGCCAGCAGCTTAGTCACTAGCGGGACCACCGGGGAGCTGTTTTTT.